This entry is about one T cell receptor beta chain. Its cognate antigen is unknown. Cells designated naive CD8 were CD45RO-negative and were positively selected for CCR7, with terminally differentiated effector memory CD45RA+ cells excluded. This sample stems from a study of shared clonotypes between healthy human individuals. Study summary: Three plates each covered CD4 naive and memory; CD8 naive two, CD8 memory one. Study-level findings and limits: Among the subsets, naive ones generally showed larger estimated richness than memory ones. Generation of non-shared clonotypes was less probable than generation of clonotypes shared by all four donors.

The CDR3 runs 12 residues. V lost 11 bases, J lost 6 bases, and 13 bases lay in between. CDR1 and CDR2 from the germline V gene are LNHDA and SQIVND (reference sequence). Generated by immunoSEQ multiplex PCR, the TCRdb table keeps only in-frame clones and is missing some. Here the sample spans around 1.9 million clones, approximately 94% being singletons. Input material: naive CD8+ T cells from PBMCs. The chain recombines TRBV19 with TRBJ2-2; maybe TRBD1 (6 bases). The receptor comes from a man aged 18 to 29 in good health. Some clones in this sample may be carry-over from other donors' samples. The CDR3 sequence is CAVRGEAGELFF. CDR3 nucleotides: TGTGCCGTCAGGGGTGAGGCCGGGGAGCTGTTTTTT. The variable domain in full, completed from reference TRBV19 and TRBJ2-2, reads DGGITQSPKYLFRKEGQNVTLSCEQNLNHDAMYWYRQDPGQGLRLIYYSQIVNDFQKGDIAEGYSVSREKKESFPLTVTSAQKNPTAFYLCAVRGEAGELFFGEGSRLTVL.